One and the same sample provided the 10 T cell receptor beta chains below, sequenced in a study of blood T cells in healthy people across ages. With a J-beta primer mix and a sample-barcoded 5' primer, a second PCR ran roughly 7 to 11 cycles. Each CDR3 protein gets one entry after TCRdb re-called the 5' RACE reads with MiXCR. The data hold 700,000 to 850,000 distinct CDR3 sequences, with 30% to 45% observed a single time. Sequencing was done on a sample of blood. These receptors all stem from a man in his late teens or twenties in good health.

The chain couples TRBV7-9 to TRBJ2-3; 11 bases are shared with TRBD2. V shed 6 bases, J shed 4 bases, and the junction held 9 bases outside the gene matches. The CDR3 covers 16 residues. The germline V gene has CDR1 SEHNR and CDR2 FQNEAQ (reference sequence). The CDR3 loop is CASRDGGTSGPDTQYF. CDR3 DNA: TGTGCCAGCAGAGACGGCGGGACTAGCGGTCCAGATACGCAGTATTTT. The full variable domain, with the rest looked up from reference TRBV7-9 and TRBJ2-3, is DTGVSQNPRHKITKRGQNVTFRCDPISEHNRLYWYRQTLGQGPEFLTYFQNEAQLEKSRLLSDRFSAERPKGSFSTLEIQRTEQGDSAMYLCASRDGGTSGPDTQYFGPGTRLTVL.

This clonotype has a handful of counts. This chain uses TRBV7-3 with TRBJ2-1, with D perhaps TRBD2 (5 bases). Trimming pared 5 bases from V and 7 bases from J, leaving 21 bases between. Germline loops: CDR1 SGHTA, CDR2 FQGTGA. The CDR3 has 16 amino acids. CDR3 bases: TGTGCCAGCAGCAAAACCTCAGTGGGCGGGCGAAATGAGCAGTTCTTC. Translated: CASSKTSVGGRNEQFF.

The chain combines TRBV5-1 with TRBJ2-5; D may be TRBD1 (6 bases). The J call is in doubt because the DNA end fits TRBJ2-7 better. The CDR3 sequence is 13 residues long. CDR1 SGHRS and CDR2 YFSETQ come from the germline V gene. CDR3 in DNA: TGCGCCAGCAGCTTGGATACAGGGCGCGAGCAGTACTTC. Translated, it gives CASSLDTGREQYF.

The rearrangement joins TRBV4-1 to TRBJ1-2, with D possibly being TRBD1 (5 bases). Trimming pared 4 bases from V and 1 base from J, leaving 13 bases between. The CDR3 is made up of 15 amino acids. The germline V gene encodes CDR1 MGHRA and CDR2 YSYEKL. The CDR3 DNA follows: TGCGCCAGCAGCCCCAGGGACGGCAGTAACTATGGCTACACCTTC. Residues: CASSPRDGSNYGYTF.

This clonotype turned up a few times. This chain uses TRBV20-1 with TRBJ1-1; 8 bases map to TRBD1. J was trimmed by 1 base and V by 5 bases; bases with no gene match: 6. Germline values: CDR1 DFQATT, CDR2 SNEGSKA (reference sequence). This CDR3 spans 14 amino acids. For the CDR3, the DNA is TGCAGTGCTCCACAGGGGGGGCCGAACACTGAAGCTTTCTTT. Translated: CSAPQGGPNTEAFF.

The gene calls are TRBV6-1 and TRBJ2-6; D is perhaps TRBD1 or TRBD2 (5 bases each). The CDR3 runs 17 residues. Germline lookup yields CDR1 MNHNS and CDR2 SASEGT. Trimming stripped 7 bases from V and 0 bases from J, with 16 bases between. The CDR3 loop is CASIPGPKLSGANVLTF. CDR3 sequence (DNA): TGTGCCAGCATCCCGGGACCCAAACTCTCTGGGGCCAACGTCCTGACTTTC.

This clonotype was recorded many times. This chain connects TRBV13 to TRBJ2-7; TRBD1 might be the D (5 bases). Trimming cost V 1 base and J 5 bases, with 6 bases left between them. Per the germline V gene, CDR1 is PRHDT and CDR2 is FYEKMQ (reference sequence). The CDR3 runs 12 residues. In DNA, the CDR3 is TGTGCCAGCAGCTTAGTCAGGGACGAGCAGTACTTC. This codes for CASSLVRDEQYF.

This sequence joins TRBV11-1 and TRBJ2-1; 11 nucleotides line up with TRBD2. Per the germline V gene, CDR1 is SGHAT and CDR2 is FQDESV (reference sequence). This CDR3 is 13 amino acids long. V shed 8 bases and J 5 bases; nucleotides not matched to a gene: 2. Here the CDR3 reads CASDSGGDNEQFF. The CDR3 coding sequence is TGTGCCAGCGATAGCGGGGGGGACAATGAGCAGTTCTTC.

This clonotype was counted between two and nine times. This rearrangement joins TRBV5-1 to TRBJ2-7, with 8 nucleotides matching TRBD2. V lost 4 bases and J lost 2; bases outside the gene matches: 14. This CDR3 has 17 amino acids. The V gene's germline CDR1 is SGHRS and CDR2 YFSETQ. The CDR3 DNA reads as TGCGCCAGCAGCCCGGGGGGTGGTATAGCGGGAACCTACGAGCAGTACTTC. Amino acids: CASSPGGGIAGTYEQYF.

This clonotype appeared many times. The V gene is TRBV20-1, the J gene TRBJ2-5; a possible D gene is TRBD1 (5 bases). This CDR3 has 11 amino acids. CDR1 is DFQATT and CDR2 is SNEGSKA in the germline V gene (reference sequence). The CDR3 sequence is CSLQEQETQYF. CDR3 DNA sequence: TGCAGCCTACAGGAACAAGAGACCCAGTACTTC.